This TCR beta chain was captured in a study of blood T cell repertoires in COVID-19. Study summary: Whether acute or convalescent, the COVID-19 samples came from the United States, Italy and Spain. Sources were T cells, B-cell-depleted T cells, or PBMCs; the material itself was cDNA or gDNA.

Per the original data handling: Scientists estimated how many nucleated cells there were by amplifying reference gene primers. TCRdb's copy holds only in-frame clones and misses some; the assay was immunoSEQ multiplex PCR. That table furnishes V, J and clone size, whereas the DNA furnished D and trimming. The sample holds 200,000 to 300,000 clones, 90% seen once. This CDR3 region has 12 residues. V trimming: 6 bases; J trimming: 4 bases; junction bases outside the gene matches: 2. Looked up from germline, CDR1 is MNHEY and CDR2 is SVGEGT. The clonotype comes from a woman in her thirties or forties with acute or convalescent COVID-19. The V gene is TRBV6-2 or TRBV6-3, the J gene TRBJ2-5, with TRBD1 identical over 7 bases. Sequenced: peripheral blood. The CDR3 bases are TGTGCCAGCAGCAGACAGGGAGAGACCCAGTACTTC. Protein product: CASSRQGETQYF.